This record looks at one TCR beta chain sequence and its context. No antigen is known for it. Germline V gives CDR1 DFQATT, CDR2 SNEGSKA (reference sequence). The V end was cut by 0 bases, the J end by 4 bases, with 12 bases between. The CDR3 is made up of 14 amino acids. This specimen comes from a study of blood T cells in healthy people across ages. General study points: Diversity of TCR beta correlated strongly with naive T cell percentage.

Combining a sample-barcoded 5' primer with a J-beta primer mix, a second PCR ran for roughly 6 to 12 cycles. TCRdb passed the 5' RACE reads through MiXCR, listing each CDR3 protein once. The sample has roughly 640,000 distinct CDR3 sequences, about 30% seen once; the top ten hold approximately 15%. What was sequenced was blood. The clonotype originates from a woman aged 80 or older in good health. The chain joins TRBV20-1 to TRBJ1-2, with D uncertain. The CDR3 coding sequence is TGCAGTGCTAGAGAGATAGAGCGCGGCTATGGCTACACCTTC. Its translation: CSAREIERGYGYTF.